This TCR beta chain is from a study of T cell responses to AZD1222 COVID-19 vaccine. With 4 bases removed from V and 0 bases from J, the gap between germline ends came to 13 bases. The CDR3 consists of 16 residues. The V gene's germline CDR1 is SGHVS and CDR2 FNYEAQ. The method was immunoSEQ multiplex PCR; TCRdb's version includes in-frame clones alone and lacks a portion of them. Of 180,000 or so clones listed, over 85% are singletons. Here the sequenced sample was peripheral blood, taken 28 days after the second AZD1222 dose. The sequence derives from an adult who received the AZD1222 COVID-19 vaccine. The V call is TRBV7-6, the J call TRBJ1-3, with a weak D call TRBD1 (6 bases). CDR3 region: CASSSQTGSSGNTIYF. CDR3 nucleotides: TGTGCCAGCAGCTCACAGACAGGTTCCTCTGGAAACACCATATATTTT.